This T cell receptor (beta chain) is from a study of control samples from healthy donors and cancer patients. Profiled with immunoSEQ multiplex PCR; TCRdb holds only in-frame clones, not every one. Among approximately 86,000 clones listed, 70% to 90% were seen once. From germline, CDR1 is GTSNPN and CDR2 SVGIG (reference sequence). This CDR3 comprises 17 residues. Trimming at V came to 0 bases and at J to 0 bases, leaving 7 bases not matched to a gene. The chain couples TRBV30 to TRBJ2-3; 9 nucleotides line up with TRBD2. The TCR sequence derives from a woman in her forties in good health. The sequencing input was blood. CDR3 nucleotide sequence: TGTGCCTGGAGTGTAGGGCTAGCGGGACCTAGCACAGATACGCAGTATTTT. Protein: CAWSVGLAGPSTDTQYF.